This T cell receptor (beta chain) appears in the sequencing data of a study of regulatory T cells in long-lasting Graves disease. Investigators prepared the TCR beta libraries by applying iRepertoire HTBI primers and Arm-PCR of CDR3 regions. MiXCR was run by TCRdb on the multiplex PCR reads, yielding one entry per CDR3 protein. The sample includes 400,000 to 600,000 distinct CDR3 sequences, under 25% seen only once; the top ten take over 6%. Time point denoted: persistent/refractory GD, antithyroid drugs over 5 years with positive TRAb. Extracted PBMC RNA gave rise to the TCR library. This clonotype has just a few counts. Its matching antigen is unknown. This CDR3 has 15 amino acids. J was trimmed by 3 bases and V by 6 bases; bases with no gene match: 11. Germline V gene data show CDR1 as LNHDA and CDR2 as SQIVND (reference sequence). Overall study results and limits: Persistent Graves' patients showed a TCR diversity that was lower than that of newly diagnosed ones. New patients shared fewer public clonotypes (approximately 970) than persistent patients did (around 2,700).

Specimen: peripheral blood mononuclear cells (PBMCs), collected when the disease was refractory, from a patient treated with antithyroid drugs. The V and J genes are TRBV19 and TRBJ2-7, with TRBD1 matching over 7 bases. The sequence was obtained from a female donor with Graves disease. The CDR3 sequence is CASSLSGTAYYEQYF. The CDR3 region has the DNA TGTGCCAGTAGCCTGTCCGGGACAGCCTACTACGAGCAGTACTTC.